This T cell receptor beta chain is from a study of blood T cells in healthy people across ages. Alongside a J-beta primer mix, a sample-barcoded 5' primer served in a second PCR lasting about 6 to 12 cycles. Every sample produced at least 3 million CDR3-containing paired-end reads. TCRdb passed the 5' RACE reads through MiXCR, listing each CDR3 protein once. The sample yields 700,000 or so distinct CDR3 sequences, around two fifths seen once. Sample: blood. This clonotype was obtained from a man of 80 years or more in good health.

The CDR3 spells CASSVSDISYNEQFF. CDR3 sequence (DNA): TGTGCCAGCAGCGTAAGTGATATTTCCTACAATGAGCAGTTCTTC. The chain uses TRBV9 and TRBJ2-1, with D uncertain. V was trimmed by 1 base and J by 1 base, leaving 9 bases between them. In germline, CDR1 is SGDLS, CDR2 YYNGEE. The CDR3 is made up of 15 amino acids. Filled out from reference TRBV9 and TRBJ2-1, the complete variable domain reads DSGVTQTPKHLITATGQRVTLRCSPRSGDLSVYWYQQSLDQGLQFLIQYYNGEERAKGNILERFSAQQFPDLHSELNLSSLELGDSALYFCASSVSDISYNEQFFGPGTRLTVL.